A single sample gave rise to the 5 T cell receptor beta chains below, sequenced in a study of tumor and adjacent non-tumor tissue in lung cancer (dated by TCRdb to between 2018 and 2020). The method behind the library was multiplex PCR. The instrument given in TCRdb is Illumina HiSeq 2500. TCRbeta libraries were built by three rounds of nested PCR using primers (Table S4), following protocols modified from ARM-PCR. The public reads were quality trimmed at Q25 with fastp and then assembled into clones with MiXCR by TCRdb, keeping productive beta chains. Entries that share a CDR3 protein sequence are merged under the most common genes and DNA. Present in this sample are about 110,000 distinct CDR3 sequences, about 75% of which were seen just once. The ten largest clones add up to roughly 35% of the sample. Bulk unsorted tissue served as the source for RNA extraction, and RNA quality was assessed using a NanoDrop ND-1000 and an Agilent 2100.

Sequencing was performed on lung tumor tissue. The receptors originated from a woman aged 60-75 years with non-small cell lung cancer.

Turning to this clonotype: Sequence at one end of the junction differs from germline and may be a read error. In DNA form, the CDR3 reads TGCTCCAGCAGCCAAGTACTAGCGGCGGGAACAATTAGCGGGGTCATAGATACGCAGTATTTT. Protein sequence: CSSSQVLAAGTISGVIDTQYF. The rearrangement uses TRBV4-3 and TRBJ2-3; 8 bases agree with TRBD2. The CDR3 has 21 amino acids. The V gene's germline CDR1 is LGHNA and CDR2 YSLEER.

The chain has TRBV20-1 and TRBJ1-5; 7 bases are shared with TRBD1. CDR3 length equals 14 residues. CDR1 and CDR2 from the germline V gene are DFQATT and SNEGSKA (reference sequence). V trimming: 6 bases; J trimming: 3 bases; junction bases outside the gene matches: 8. The CDR3 DNA is TGCAGTGCCCCGGACAGGCGAAACAATCAGCCCCAGCATTTT. It codes for CSAPDRRNNQPQHF.

Only one count was recorded for this clonotype. This may come from a read error, since a much larger clone is one base off. The gene calls are TRBV24-1 and TRBJ1-2; D is unresolved. This CDR3 region has 11 residues. Per the germline V gene, CDR1 is KGHDR and CDR2 is SFDVKD. This chain's CDR3 is CAASPLGGYTF. The CDR3 DNA follows: TGTGCCGCCAGCCCACTTGGTGGCTACACCTTC.

For this clonotype: One end of the junction is discordant with germline, which a read error may explain. This rearrangement joins TRBV5-1 to TRBJ2-2; D is undetermined. The germline CDR1 and CDR2 sequences are SGHRS and YFSETQ. CDR3 size: 13 residues. The CDR3 DNA reads TGCGCCAGTAGCTTGGCGGAATCCGGGGAGCTGTTTTTT. This gives the protein CASSLAESGELFF. The variable domain in full, completed from reference TRBV5-1 and TRBJ2-2, reads KAGVTQTPRYLIKTRGQQVTLSCSPISGHRSVSWYQQTPGQGLQFLFEYFSETQRNKGNFPGRFSGRQFSNSRSEMNVSTLELGDSALYLCASSLAESGELFFGEGSRLTVL.

For this clonotype: Sequence at one end of the junction differs from germline and may be a read error. V gene TRBV6-1 combines with J gene TRBJ2-6, with D maybe TRBD2 (6 bases). There are 15 residues in the CDR3. Germline V gene data show CDR1 as MNHNS and CDR2 as SASEGT. This chain's CDR3 is CARRVEGSGANVLPF. The CDR3 DNA reads TGTGCCAGGAGAGTGGAGGGATCCGGGGCCAACGTCCTGCCTTTC.